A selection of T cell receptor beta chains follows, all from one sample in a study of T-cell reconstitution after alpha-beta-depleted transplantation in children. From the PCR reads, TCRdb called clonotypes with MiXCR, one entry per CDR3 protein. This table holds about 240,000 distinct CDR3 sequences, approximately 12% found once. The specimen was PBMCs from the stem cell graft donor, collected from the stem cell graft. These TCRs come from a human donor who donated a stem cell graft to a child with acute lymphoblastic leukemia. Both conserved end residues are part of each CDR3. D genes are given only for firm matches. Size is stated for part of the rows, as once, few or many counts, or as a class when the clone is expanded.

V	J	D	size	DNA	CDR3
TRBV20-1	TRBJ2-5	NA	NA	TGCAGTGCTACTCCCACAGGATTCCAAGAGACCCAGTACTTC	CSATPTGFQETQYF
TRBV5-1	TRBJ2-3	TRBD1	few	TGCGCCAGCAGCTTGGCTGGACAGGGGAGCACAGATACGCAGTATTTT	CASSLAGQGSTDTQYF
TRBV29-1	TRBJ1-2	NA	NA	TGCAGCGTTGAACAGGGGAACTATGGCTACACCTTC	CSVEQGNYGYTF
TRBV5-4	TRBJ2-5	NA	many	TGTGCCAGCAGCTTGGTGGCCCAAGAGACCCAGTACTTC	CASSLVAQETQYF
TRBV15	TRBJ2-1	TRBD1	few	TGTGCCACCAGCCGAGACGACAGGGATTGGGCTGATGAGCAGTTCTTC	CATSRDDRDWADEQFF
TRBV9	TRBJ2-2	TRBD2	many	TGTGCCAGCAGCGCAGGCCTAGCGGACAACACCGGGGAGCTGTTTTTT	CASSAGLADNTGELFF
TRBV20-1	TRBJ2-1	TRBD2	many	TGCAGTGCTCCACGACTAGCGGGAGGGTCAAGTCTGTTCTTC	CSAPRLAGGSSLFF
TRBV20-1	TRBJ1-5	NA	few	TGCAGTGCTAGACCGACGGGCAGGGTTAGCAATCAGCCCCAGCATTTT	CSARPTGRVSNQPQHF
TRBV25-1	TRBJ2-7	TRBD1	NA	TGTGCCAGCAGTGCCACGAGACAGGGGAACTCCTACGAGCAGTACTTC	CASSATRQGNSYEQYF
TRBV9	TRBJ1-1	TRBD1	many	TGTGCCAGCAGCGTAGCTCCACAGACAGGGGAAAGCACTGAAGCTTTCTTT	CASSVAPQTGESTEAFF
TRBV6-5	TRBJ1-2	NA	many	TGTGCCAGCAGTTTCCTGGGAGGCAGTCCCTACACCTTC	CASSFLGGSPYTF
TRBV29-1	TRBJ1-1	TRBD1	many	TGCAGCGTAGACAGGGGCACTGAAGCTTTCTTT	CSVDRGTEAFF
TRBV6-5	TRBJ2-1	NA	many	TGTGCCAGCAGTTACTCGTTCGAGGGAAATGAGCAGTTCTTC	CASSYSFEGNEQFF
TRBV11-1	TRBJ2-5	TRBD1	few	TGTGCCAGCAGCCCTCGACAGGGGCAGCGGACTCAAGAGACCCAGTACTTC	CASSPRQGQRTQETQYF
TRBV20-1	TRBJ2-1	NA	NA	TGCAGTAGTGCGGGGAGCACTTACAATGAGCAGTTCTTC	CSSAGSTYNEQFF
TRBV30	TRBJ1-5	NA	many	TGTGCCTGGAGTGCCGGGCCGGGGGCAGGGGGCAATCAGCCCCAGCATTTT	CAWSAGPGAGGNQPQHF
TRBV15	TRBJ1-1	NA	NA	TGTGCCACCAGCCGGGTTCCGAACACTGAAGCTTTCTTT	CATSRVPNTEAFF
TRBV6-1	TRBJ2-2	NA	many	TGTGCCAGCAGTGAAGGGGGGTACACCGGGGAGCTGTTTTTT	CASSEGGYTGELFF
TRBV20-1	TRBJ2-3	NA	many	TGCAGTGCAGGAGCTACAGATACGCAGTATTTT	CSAGATDTQYF
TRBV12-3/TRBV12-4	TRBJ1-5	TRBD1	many	TGTGCCAGCAGCACCCGGGACAGAAATCAGCCCCAGCATTTT	CASSTRDRNQPQHF
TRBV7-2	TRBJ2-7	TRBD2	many	TGTGCCAGCAGTCTTAGCGGGGGCAAGCGGGAAGGAAACGAGCAGTACTTC	CASSLSGGKREGNEQYF
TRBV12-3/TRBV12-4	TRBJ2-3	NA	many	TGTGCCAGCGGACCTCCCGATTACACAGATACGCAGTATTTT	CASGPPDYTDTQYF
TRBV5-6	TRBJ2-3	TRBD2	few	TGTGCCAGCAGCCCGGGACTAGCGGGGCACCGCACAGATACGCAGTATTTT	CASSPGLAGHRTDTQYF
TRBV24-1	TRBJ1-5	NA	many	TGTGCCACCAGTGATTTGCCGACGGGGCCCCAGCATTTT	CATSDLPTGPQHF
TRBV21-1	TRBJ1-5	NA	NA	TGTGCCAGCACCTCGGACAGGGTCGGTCAGCCCCAGCATTTT	CASTSDRVGQPQHF
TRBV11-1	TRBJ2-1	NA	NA	TGTGCCAGCATTCAGCCCGGCTCCTACAATGAGCAGTTCTTC	CASIQPGSYNEQFF
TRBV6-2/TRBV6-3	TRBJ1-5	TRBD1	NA	TGTGCCAGCGGGGGACAGGCTCGTAATCAGCCCCAGCATTTT	CASGGQARNQPQHF
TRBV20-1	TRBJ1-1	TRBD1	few	TGCAGTGCTAGAGGAGGGGGCCGGGTGAACACTGAAGCTTTCTTT	CSARGGGRVNTEAFF
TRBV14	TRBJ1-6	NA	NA	TGTGCCAGCAGCCTCGCGTTACTGGACAAGGACAATTCACCCCTCCACTTT	CASSLALLDKDNSPLHF
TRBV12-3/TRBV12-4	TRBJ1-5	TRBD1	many	TGTGCCAGCAGTGGATCGACAGGGGGCGGTCAGCCCCAGCATTTT	CASSGSTGGGQPQHF
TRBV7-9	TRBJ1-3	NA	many	TGTGCCAGCAGCGCACTCGGACACACCATATATTTT	CASSALGHTIYF
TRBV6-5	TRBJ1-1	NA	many	TGTGCCAGCAGTTACTTCTTCGTGCGAGCGAACACTGAAGCTTTCTTT	CASSYFFVRANTEAFF
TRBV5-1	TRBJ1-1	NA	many	TGCGCCAGCAGCACGGATCCCGGGACGGTGAACACTGAAGCTTTCTTT	CASSTDPGTVNTEAFF
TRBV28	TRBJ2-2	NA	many	TGTGCCAGCACTTGGAACACCGGGGAGCTGTTTTTT	CASTWNTGELFF
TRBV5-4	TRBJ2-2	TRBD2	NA	TGTGCCAGCAGCTTGGGGTTAGCGGGAGAATCCGGGGAGCTGTTTTTT	CASSLGLAGESGELFF
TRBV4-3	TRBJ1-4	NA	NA	TGCGCCAGCATCCAAGATTTAGAGGACCGTCGTTTTAATGAAAAACTGTTTTTT	CASIQDLEDRRFNEKLFF
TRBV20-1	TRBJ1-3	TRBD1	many	TGCAGTGCGGAGACAGGGGCAGCTGGAAACACCATATATTTT	CSAETGAAGNTIYF
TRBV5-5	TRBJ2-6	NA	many	TGTGCCAGCACCTTTACAGCCTCTGGGGCCAACGTCCTGACTTTC	CASTFTASGANVLTF
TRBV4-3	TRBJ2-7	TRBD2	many	TGCGCCAGCAGCCAAGGAATAGCGGGGGGCCACGAGCAGTACTTC	CASSQGIAGGHEQYF
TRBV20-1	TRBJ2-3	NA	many	TGCAGTGCGGACCCCCCGTGGGGCACAGATACGCAGTATTTT	CSADPPWGTDTQYF